A selection of T cell receptor beta chains follows, all from one sample in a study of T-cell reconstitution after alpha-beta-depleted transplantation in children. TCRdb reprocessed the PCR reads with MiXCR, giving one entry per CDR3 protein. The sample has approximately 980,000 distinct CDR3 sequences; around 30% are singletons. The sequences come from PBMCs, mostly from graft donor cells, collected 360 days after TCRalphabeta/CD19-depleted stem cell transplant. These receptors were collected from a boy under three years old who had a stem cell transplant for SCID, so the T cells may come from the graft donor. The CDR3 runs from the conserved cysteine through the conserved F or W. D genes are given only for firm matches. Clone size is not always given. Where it is, it says once, few, many or a class for expanded clones.

TRBJ2-5,NA,TRBV7-6,NA,TGTGCCAGCTCCTCGAGGGTCTTCGAGACCCAGTACTTC,CASSSRVFETQYF
TRBJ1-4,TRBD1,TRBV28,few,TGTGCCAGCAGTTTATTTCGCGGAGGGGGCGGTGAAAAACTGTTTTTT,CASSLFRGGGGEKLFF
TRBJ2-7,NA,TRBV5-1,NA,TGCGCCAGCAGCTCCCAGACAGGACCCTACGAGCAGTACTTC,CASSSQTGPYEQYF
TRBJ2-3,NA,TRBV13,NA,TGTGCCAGCAGCTTAGCAGCGAACGCGGGAGATACGCAGTATTTT,CASSLAANAGDTQYF
TRBJ2-2,NA,TRBV7-2,few,TGTGCCAGCAGCTTAGGCCCGCAAGCGAACACCGGGGAGCTGTTTTTT,CASSLGPQANTGELFF
TRBJ1-5,NA,TRBV20-1,NA,TGCAGTGCTAGTCCGTTGGGCAATCAGCCCCAGCATTTT,CSASPLGNQPQHF
TRBJ2-4,TRBD1,TRBV20-1,few,TGCAGTGCTAGAGGATTTATGTGGGGGACAGCTTCAAAAAACATTCAGTACTTC,CSARGFMWGTASKNIQYF
TRBJ1-5,NA,TRBV7-3,NA,TGTGCCAGCAGCCCATGGACACATGATAGCAATCAGCCCCAGCATTTT,CASSPWTHDSNQPQHF
TRBJ1-1,NA,TRBV4-1,NA,TGCGCCAGCAGCCAAGGGGGAAGGACCTACCAGAACACTGAAGCTTTCTTT,CASSQGGRTYQNTEAFF
TRBJ2-5,TRBD1,TRBV7-2,NA,TGTGCCAGCAGCCCAGGGACAGAGAAAAAGACCCAGTACTTC,CASSPGTEKKTQYF
TRBJ1-4,TRBD1,TRBV7-2,NA,TGTGCCAGCAGCCCCCACAGGGGAGATGAAAAACTGTTTTTT,CASSPHRGDEKLFF
TRBJ1-5,NA,TRBV12-3/TRBV12-4,few,TGTGCCAGCAGCTACGCAGGGGGCAATCAGCCCCAGCATTTT,CASSYAGGNQPQHF
TRBJ1-5,TRBD1,TRBV20-1,NA,TGCAGTGCCCTGCGGGACAGGGTGAACAATCAGCCCCAGCATTTT,CSALRDRVNNQPQHF
TRBJ1-1,NA,TRBV12-3/TRBV12-4,few,TGTGCCAGCAGTTTACTCGGGGGAGGCACTGAAGCTTTCTTT,CASSLLGGGTEAFF
TRBJ2-7,NA,TRBV28,few,TGTGCCAGCAGTTTAATGAAACAGGGACGTTCCGAGCAGTACTTC,CASSLMKQGRSEQYF
TRBJ2-1,TRBD2,TRBV5-1,many,TGCGCCAGCAGCTCGGGGGGGAACCCCTACAATGAGCAGTTCTTC,CASSSGGNPYNEQFF
TRBJ1-1,NA,TRBV20-1,NA,TGCAGTGCTACCCCCAGGGCTGAAGCTTTCTTT,CSATPRAEAFF
TRBJ2-5,NA,TRBV24-1,few,TGTGCCACCAGTGCTAAGGAGACCCAGTACTTC,CATSAKETQYF
TRBJ2-1,NA,TRBV20-1,many,TGCAGTGCTAGTCGGAGGGGACGCAATGAGCAGTTCTTC,CSASRRGRNEQFF
TRBJ1-1,NA,TRBV15,few,TGTGCCACCAGCAGAATCCAAATGAACACTGAAGCTTTCTTT,CATSRIQMNTEAFF
TRBJ1-1,NA,TRBV7-4,NA,TGTGCCAGCACCGTGCTTAGGCCCCAGGGTGGGACTGAAGCTTTCTTT,CASTVLRPQGGTEAFF
TRBJ1-1,NA,TRBV6-1,NA,TGTGCCAGCTGCGACGGGGGGTACGACACTGAAGCTTTCTTT,CASCDGGYDTEAFF
TRBJ2-1,TRBD1,TRBV5-1,few,TGCGCCAGCAGCTTGGAACCTAACAGGGGGCAAGGCCACAATGAGCAGTTCTTC,CASSLEPNRGQGHNEQFF
TRBJ1-4,NA,TRBV4-3,NA,TGCGCCAGCAGCCAAGAGCGGCGGCTCGAAAAACTGTTTTTT,CASSQERRLEKLFF
TRBJ2-1,NA,TRBV5-4,NA,TGTGCCAGCAGCTTGATCTCGTCGTCCCCCTACAATGAGCAGTTCTTC,CASSLISSSPYNEQFF
TRBJ2-7,NA,TRBV30,few,TGTGCCTGGAGTCGGCAGAACTACGAGCAGTACTTC,CAWSRQNYEQYF
TRBJ1-5,NA,TRBV18,NA,TGTGCCAGCTCACCGAGAAGACAGGATCAGCCCCAGCATTTT,CASSPRRQDQPQHF
TRBJ2-1,NA,TRBV28,NA,TGTGCCAGCAGTTTAGGGCCTAGTATGATATATGAGCAGTTCTTC,CASSLGPSMIYEQFF
TRBJ1-1,TRBD1,TRBV7-2,few,TGTGCCAGCAGCTTAGAAGGGGGCAGGACTGAAGCTTTCTTT,CASSLEGGRTEAFF
TRBJ2-7,NA,TRBV3-1,NA,TGTGCCAGCAGCCAAGGGGGGCAGGCGGTGTACGAGCAGTACTTC,CASSQGGQAVYEQYF
TRBJ2-4,NA,TRBV5-1,NA,TGCGCCAGCAGCTTGATGGCAGGGTTGGCCAAAAACATTCAGTACTTC,CASSLMAGLAKNIQYF
TRBJ2-7,NA,TRBV7-2,NA,TGTGCCAGCAGCTTTACAGGGACTGGCGAGCAGTACTTC,CASSFTGTGEQYF
TRBJ1-1,NA,TRBV2,NA,TGTGCCAGCAGTGAAAGGGTCAGTAAAAGCACTGAAGCTTTCTTT,CASSERVSKSTEAFF
TRBJ2-5,NA,TRBV12-3/TRBV12-4,NA,TGTGCCAGCAGATTCAGCGGAGTCCGCCAGGAGACCCAGTACTTC,CASRFSGVRQETQYF
TRBJ1-1,TRBD1,TRBV20-1,NA,TGCAGTGTCTACAGGGGCGGCACTGAAGCTTTCTTT,CSVYRGGTEAFF
TRBJ1-2,TRBD1,TRBV6-1,NA,TGTGCCAGCAGCCACCGGGACAGGGCGTTAAACTATGGCTACACCTTC,CASSHRDRALNYGYTF
TRBJ2-1,NA,TRBV5-1,NA,TGCGCCAGCAGCTTGGATGGATATAGTGAGCAGTTCTTC,CASSLDGYSEQFF
TRBJ2-1,NA,TRBV12-3/TRBV12-4,few,TGTGCCAGCAGTTTTCGGTCGCTATACCCGGTAGGGGATGAGCAGTTCTTC,CASSFRSLYPVGDEQFF
TRBJ2-5,TRBD1,TRBV15,NA,TGTGCCGTAGGGGGCAGCTACCAAGAGACCCAGTACTTC,CAVGGSYQETQYF
TRBJ2-3,NA,TRBV5-5,many,TGTGCCAGCAGCTGGGACACCACTGTCACAGATACGCAGTATTTT,CASSWDTTVTDTQYF
TRBJ2-5,NA,TRBV7-2,NA,TGTGCCAGCAGCTTAGTATCAGGGCCAGAAGAGACCCAGTACTTC,CASSLVSGPEETQYF
TRBJ2-7,NA,TRBV5-1,many,TGCGCCAGCAGCTTGGTGGGCCAAACCTACGAGCAGTACTTC,CASSLVGQTYEQYF
TRBJ1-1,NA,TRBV18,once,TGTGCCAGCTCGCATAGCCCACAGGGCTTGAACACTGAAGCTTTCTTT,CASSHSPQGLNTEAFF
TRBJ2-7,NA,TRBV18,many,TGTGCCAGCTCACCACCAGTGGACCGCAGTTCCTACGAGCAGTACTTC,CASSPPVDRSSYEQYF
TRBJ1-5,TRBD1,TRBV12-3/TRBV12-4,NA,TGTGCCAGCACTGGCAGGGGGGATCAGCCCCAGCATTTT,CASTGRGDQPQHF
TRBJ2-3,NA,TRBV6-2/TRBV6-3,NA,TGTGCCAGCAGTGAGACGGGGACGCCGGCAGGTGCGCAGTATTTT,CASSETGTPAGAQYF
TRBJ1-1,NA,TRBV5-1,few,TGCGCCAGCAGCTTGGATGGGGGCCGGGGGGGCACTGAAGCTTTCTTT,CASSLDGGRGGTEAFF
TRBJ2-7,NA,TRBV5-5,NA,TGTGCCAGCAGCGTCGGGGGTTTTATACCCTACGAGCAGTACTTC,CASSVGGFIPYEQYF
TRBJ2-2,NA,TRBV28,many,TGTGCCAGCAGTTTCTCGGCAGCAAACACCGGGGAGCTGTTTTTT,CASSFSAANTGELFF
TRBJ2-2,NA,TRBV7-3,NA,TGTGCCAGCAGCTTACTACCCCCAGGGTCGAACACCGGGGAGCTGTTTTTT,CASSLLPPGSNTGELFF
TRBJ2-1,NA,TRBV11-2,few,TGTGCCAGCAGCTTATCCACTGAGCAGTTCTTC,CASSLSTEQFF
TRBJ2-5,TRBD2,TRBV2,NA,TGTGCCAGCAGTGACCGGCTAGCGGCAGAGACCCAGTACTTC,CASSDRLAAETQYF